The present TCR beta chain was sequenced within a study of monozygotic twins with inflammatory bowel disease. Study results and limitations: T cell subtypes that differed could not be told apart.

TCRdb reprocessed the 5' RACE reads, with one entry per CDR3 protein and no DNA. The table counts 300,000 to 450,000 distinct CDR3 sequences; just over 2.5% lies in the top ten. As for this clonotype: What it binds is not known.

This receptor was obtained from a human donor with ulcerative colitis or Crohn's disease, or a healthy co-twin of an affected twin (not recorded which). What was sequenced was blood.

Here the CDR3 reads CASSQGQSTDTQYF. The chain carries TRBV5-1 and TRBJ2-3; checking the TCRdb D call of TRBD1 is not possible without DNA. The CDR3 loop spans 14 amino acids. Looked up from germline, CDR1 is SGHRS and CDR2 is YFSETQ.